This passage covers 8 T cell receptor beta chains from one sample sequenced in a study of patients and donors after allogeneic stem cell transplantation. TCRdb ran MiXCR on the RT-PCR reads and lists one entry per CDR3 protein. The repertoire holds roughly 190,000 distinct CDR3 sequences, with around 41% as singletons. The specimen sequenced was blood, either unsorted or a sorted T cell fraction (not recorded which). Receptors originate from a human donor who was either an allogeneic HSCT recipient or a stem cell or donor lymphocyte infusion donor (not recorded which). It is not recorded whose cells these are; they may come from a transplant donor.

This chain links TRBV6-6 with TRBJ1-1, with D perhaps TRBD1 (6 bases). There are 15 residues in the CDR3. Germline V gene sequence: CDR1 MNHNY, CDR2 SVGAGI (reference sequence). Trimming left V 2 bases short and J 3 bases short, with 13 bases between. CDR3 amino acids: CASSYLFSGDTEAFF. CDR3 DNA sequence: TGTGCCAGCAGTTACCTCTTCTCAGGGGACACTGAAGCTTTCTTT.

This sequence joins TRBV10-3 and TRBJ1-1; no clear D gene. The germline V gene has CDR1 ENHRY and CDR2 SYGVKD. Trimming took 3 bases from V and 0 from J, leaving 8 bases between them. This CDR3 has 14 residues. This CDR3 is CAISDRVLNTEAFF. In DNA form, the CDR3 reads TGTGCCATCAGTGATCGGGTTTTGAACACTGAAGCTTTCTTT.

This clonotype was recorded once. This CDR3 is CASSNDRGTYGYTF. The CDR3 nucleotides read TGTGCCAGCAGCAACGACAGGGGGACTTATGGCTACACCTTC. This sequence joins TRBV6-2 or TRBV6-3 and TRBJ1-2; 9 nucleotides align to TRBD1. Germline assignment: CDR1 MNHEY and CDR2 SVGEGT. The CDR3 totals 14 residues. V dropped 6 bases and J dropped 5; count of bases not matched to a gene: 7.

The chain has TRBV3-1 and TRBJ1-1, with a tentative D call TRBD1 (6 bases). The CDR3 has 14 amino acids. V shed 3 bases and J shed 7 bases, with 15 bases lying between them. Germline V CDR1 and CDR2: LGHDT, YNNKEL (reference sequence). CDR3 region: CASSHLGTRSEAFF. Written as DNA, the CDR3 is TGTGCCAGCAGCCACCTAGGGACAAGAAGTGAAGCTTTCTTT. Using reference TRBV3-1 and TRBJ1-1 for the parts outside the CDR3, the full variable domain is DTAVSQTPKYLVTQMGNDKSIKCEQNLGHDTMYWYKQDSKKFLKIMFSYNNKELIINETVPNRFSPKSPDKAHLNLHINSLELGDSAVYFCASSHLGTRSEAFFGQGTRLTVV.

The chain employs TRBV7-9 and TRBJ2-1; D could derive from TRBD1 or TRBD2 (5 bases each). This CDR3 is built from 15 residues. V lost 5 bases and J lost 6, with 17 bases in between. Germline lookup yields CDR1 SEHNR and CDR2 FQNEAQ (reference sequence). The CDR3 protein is CASSLTGPRGNEQFF. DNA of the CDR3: TGTGCCAGCAGCCTCACAGGACCCCGGGGCAATGAGCAGTTCTTC.

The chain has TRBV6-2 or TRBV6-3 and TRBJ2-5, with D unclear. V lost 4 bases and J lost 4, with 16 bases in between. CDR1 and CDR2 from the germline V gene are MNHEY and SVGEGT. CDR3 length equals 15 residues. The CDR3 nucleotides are TGTGCCAGCAGTTTGACTCTCAAAAACCCAGAGACCCAGTACTTC. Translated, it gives CASSLTLKNPETQYF.

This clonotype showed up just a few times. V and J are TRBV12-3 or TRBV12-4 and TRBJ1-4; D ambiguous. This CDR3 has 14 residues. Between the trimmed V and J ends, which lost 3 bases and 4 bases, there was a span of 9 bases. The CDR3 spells CASSFSADNEKLFF. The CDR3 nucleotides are TGTGCCAGCAGTTTTTCGGCAGATAATGAAAAACTGTTTTTT.

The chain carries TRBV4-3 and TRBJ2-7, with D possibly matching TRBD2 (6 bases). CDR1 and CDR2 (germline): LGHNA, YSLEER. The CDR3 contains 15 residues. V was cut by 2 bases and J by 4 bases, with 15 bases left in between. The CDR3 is CASSQYLARPYEQYF. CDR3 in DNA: TGCGCCAGCAGCCAATACCTAGCGCGACCATACGAGCAGTACTTC.